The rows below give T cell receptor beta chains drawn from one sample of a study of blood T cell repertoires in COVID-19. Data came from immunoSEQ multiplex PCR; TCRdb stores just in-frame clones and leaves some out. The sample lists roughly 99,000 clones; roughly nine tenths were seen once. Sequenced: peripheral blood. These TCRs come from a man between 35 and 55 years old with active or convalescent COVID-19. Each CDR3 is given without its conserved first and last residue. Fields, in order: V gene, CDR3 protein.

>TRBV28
ASSQTGDSPLH
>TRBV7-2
ASSLGQRETQY
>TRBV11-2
ASSIRGQTSQETQY
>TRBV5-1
ASSNAMGASEAF
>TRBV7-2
ASSRDRNSNQPQH
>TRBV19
ATRADDNLYGYT
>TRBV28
ASSRDMDTEAF
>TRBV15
ATSRGTGRNQPQH
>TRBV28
ASSLGGPNEKLF
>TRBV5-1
ASSMLGIARLF
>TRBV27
ASSLLGDEQY
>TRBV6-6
ASSYSGSPDTEAF
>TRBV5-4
ASSLEGEPIHEQY
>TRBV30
AWSALAGVGTDTQY
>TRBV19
ASFFPRSAQREAF
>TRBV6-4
ASSHGEDEQF
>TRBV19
ASSPRQGNYGYT
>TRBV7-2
ASSLGQIYEQY
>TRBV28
ASSFNREETQY
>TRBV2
ASSEQVVEKLF
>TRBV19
ASSVLDSIKRSTQY
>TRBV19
ATQQSSGSGNTIY
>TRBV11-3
ASSLGPGVRAF
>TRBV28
ATGGGTSLGQF